These 2 T cell receptor beta chains share one sample of origin, sequenced in a study of CD8 T cells in ankylosing spondylitis. MiXCR, run by TCRdb on the 5' RACE reads, gives a single entry per CDR3 protein. The sample consists of 100,000 to 150,000 distinct CDR3 sequences, roughly 9% of them appearing once. Sequences were obtained from blood, either unsorted or a sorted T cell fraction (not recorded which). These receptors originate from a male donor with ankylosing spondylitis or in good health (not recorded which).

This clonotype was seen ten or more times. This chain connects TRBV6-1 to TRBJ1-4; no definite D call. The CDR3 has 14 residues. Trimming cost V 8 bases and J 8 bases, with 18 bases left between them. Looked up from germline, CDR1 is MNHNS and CDR2 is SASEGT. Here the CDR3 DNA reads TGTGCCAGCCAAACCTCGGGGTTAAAGGAAAAACTGTTTTTT. It codes for CASQTSGLKEKLFF.

This clonotype was observed many times. This rearrangement joins TRBV20-1 to TRBJ2-5, with TRBD2 matching over 16 bases. The CDR3 spans 16 residues. Per the germline V gene, CDR1 is DFQATT and CDR2 is SNEGSKA (reference sequence). The V segment lost 2 bases and the J segment 7 bases; nucleotides outside the gene matches: 7. DNA of the CDR3: TGCAGTGCTAGAATAGGGACTAGCGGGAGGGCTGTGACCCAGTACTTC. It codes for CSARIGTSGRAVTQYF.